This T cell receptor (beta chain) was obtained from a study of T cell repertoires in cytomegalovirus infection (dated by TCRdb to between 2018 and 2021). In terms of the full investigation: Donor HLA type was relevant to the analysis, because carriage of CMV infection together with the matching HLA type was indicated by public TCR beta signatures. Results the study describes overall, beyond this receptor: The ex vivo response was dominated by HLA-C-restricted CMV-specific TCR beta clonotypes, which also provided the single most frequent clonotype in two of eight donors. In both this cohort and an independent cohort of more than 350 donors, the cumulative frequency of public TCR beta family members distinguished carriers of CMV infection plus the relevant HLA type.

This clonotype was seen ten or more times. Its antigen specificity is not known. No much larger clone is present one base from it, and per-base qualities are unavailable. The data were produced on an Illumina HiSeq 1500. TCRdb trimmed the raw reads at Q25, called clones with MiXCR and kept productive beta chains. Entries that share a CDR3 protein sequence are merged under the most common genes and DNA. Counted in this sample were approximately 550,000 distinct CDR3 sequences; approximately 16% of them appeared once. Roughly 25% of the sample rests with the top ten. V loses 3 bases of germline sequence and J loses 11 bases, and the interval between the two ends is 11 bases. The CDR1 and CDR2 encoded by the germline V gene (reference sequence) are SEHNR and FQNEAQ. The CDR3 covers 12 residues, taking in both the cysteine and the phenylalanine. CDR3 DNA is the only sequence kept; it has 36 bases, read in frame from the first base.

Recombination linked TRBV7-9 to TRBJ2-1; no confident D gene assignment can be made. This clonotype originated in a human donor in good health (CMV status not recorded). Some clones in this sample may be carry-over from other donors' samples. Sequenced: CD8+ T cells from PBMCs. The nucleotide sequence reads as follows: TGTGCCAGCAGCTTCGAGGAGAATAAGCAGTTCTTC. Its protein is CASSFEENKQFF.